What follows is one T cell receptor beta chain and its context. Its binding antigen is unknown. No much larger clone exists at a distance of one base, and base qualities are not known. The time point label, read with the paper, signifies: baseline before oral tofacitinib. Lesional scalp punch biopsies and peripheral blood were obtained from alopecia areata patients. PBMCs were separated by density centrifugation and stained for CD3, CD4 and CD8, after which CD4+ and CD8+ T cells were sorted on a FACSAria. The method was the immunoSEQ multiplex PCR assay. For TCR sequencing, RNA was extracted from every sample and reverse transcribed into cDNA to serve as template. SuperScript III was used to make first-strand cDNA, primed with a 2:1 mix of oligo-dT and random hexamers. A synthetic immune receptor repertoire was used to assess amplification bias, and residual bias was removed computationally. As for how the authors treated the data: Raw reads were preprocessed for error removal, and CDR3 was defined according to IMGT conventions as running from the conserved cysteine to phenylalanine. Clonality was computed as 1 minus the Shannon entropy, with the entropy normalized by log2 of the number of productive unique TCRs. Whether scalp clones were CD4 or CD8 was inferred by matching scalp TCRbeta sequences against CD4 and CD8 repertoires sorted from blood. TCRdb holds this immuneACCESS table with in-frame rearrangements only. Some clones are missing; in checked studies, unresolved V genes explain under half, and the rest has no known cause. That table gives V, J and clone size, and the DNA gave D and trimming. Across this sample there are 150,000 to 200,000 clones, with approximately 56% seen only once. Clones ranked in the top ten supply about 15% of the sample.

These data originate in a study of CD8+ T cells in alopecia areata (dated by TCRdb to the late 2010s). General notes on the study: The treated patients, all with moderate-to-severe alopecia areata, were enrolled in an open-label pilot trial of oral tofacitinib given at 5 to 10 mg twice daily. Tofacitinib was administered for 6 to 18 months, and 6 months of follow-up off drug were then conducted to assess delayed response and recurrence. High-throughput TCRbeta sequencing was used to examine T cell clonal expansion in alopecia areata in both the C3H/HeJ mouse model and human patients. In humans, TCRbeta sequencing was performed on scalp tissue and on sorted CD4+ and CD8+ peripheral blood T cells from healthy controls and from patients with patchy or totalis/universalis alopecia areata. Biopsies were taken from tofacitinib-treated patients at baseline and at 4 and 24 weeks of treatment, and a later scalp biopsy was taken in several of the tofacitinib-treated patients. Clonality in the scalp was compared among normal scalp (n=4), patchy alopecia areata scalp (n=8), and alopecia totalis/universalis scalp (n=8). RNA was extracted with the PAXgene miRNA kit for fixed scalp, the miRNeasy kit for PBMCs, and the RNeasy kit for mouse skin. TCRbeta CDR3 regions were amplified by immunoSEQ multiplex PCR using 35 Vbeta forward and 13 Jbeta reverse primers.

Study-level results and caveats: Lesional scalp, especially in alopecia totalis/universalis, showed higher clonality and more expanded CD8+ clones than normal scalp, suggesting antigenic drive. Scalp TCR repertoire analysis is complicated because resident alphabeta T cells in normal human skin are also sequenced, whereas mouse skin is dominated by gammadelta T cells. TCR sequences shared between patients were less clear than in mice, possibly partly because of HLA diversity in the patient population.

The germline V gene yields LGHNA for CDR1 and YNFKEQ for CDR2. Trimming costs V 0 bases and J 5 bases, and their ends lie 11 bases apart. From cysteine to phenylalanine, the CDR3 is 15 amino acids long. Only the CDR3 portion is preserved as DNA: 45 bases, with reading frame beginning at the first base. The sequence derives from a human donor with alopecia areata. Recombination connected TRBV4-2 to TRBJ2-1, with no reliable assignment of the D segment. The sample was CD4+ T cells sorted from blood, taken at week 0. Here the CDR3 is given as CASSQDQSPDNEQFF. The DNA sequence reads TGTGCCAGCAGCCAAGACCAGTCCCCAGACAATGAGCAGTTCTTC.